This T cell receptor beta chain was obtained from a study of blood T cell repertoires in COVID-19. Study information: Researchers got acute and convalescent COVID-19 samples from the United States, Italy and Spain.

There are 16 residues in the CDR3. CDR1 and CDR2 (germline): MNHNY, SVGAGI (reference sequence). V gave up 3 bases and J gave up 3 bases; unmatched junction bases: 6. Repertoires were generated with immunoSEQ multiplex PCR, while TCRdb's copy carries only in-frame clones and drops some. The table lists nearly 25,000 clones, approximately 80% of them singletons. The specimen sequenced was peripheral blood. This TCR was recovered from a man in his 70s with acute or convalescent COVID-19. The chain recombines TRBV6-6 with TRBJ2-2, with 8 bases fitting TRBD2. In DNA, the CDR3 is TGTGCCAGCAGTTATGAAGCGGGAGACTACACCGGGGAGCTGTTTTTT. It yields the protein CASSYEAGDYTGELFF.